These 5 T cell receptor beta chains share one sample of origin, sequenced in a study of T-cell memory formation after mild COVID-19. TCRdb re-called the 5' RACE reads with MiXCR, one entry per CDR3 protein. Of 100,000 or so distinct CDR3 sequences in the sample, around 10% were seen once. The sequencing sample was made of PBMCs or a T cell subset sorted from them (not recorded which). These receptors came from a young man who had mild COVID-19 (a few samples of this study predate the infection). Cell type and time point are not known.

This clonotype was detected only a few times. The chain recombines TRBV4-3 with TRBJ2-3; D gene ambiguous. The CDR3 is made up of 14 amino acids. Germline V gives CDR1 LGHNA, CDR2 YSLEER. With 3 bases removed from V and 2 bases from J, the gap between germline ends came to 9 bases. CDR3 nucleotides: TGCGCCAGCAGCCATCAGTCCGTCACAGATACGCAGTATTTT. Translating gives CASSHQSVTDTQYF.

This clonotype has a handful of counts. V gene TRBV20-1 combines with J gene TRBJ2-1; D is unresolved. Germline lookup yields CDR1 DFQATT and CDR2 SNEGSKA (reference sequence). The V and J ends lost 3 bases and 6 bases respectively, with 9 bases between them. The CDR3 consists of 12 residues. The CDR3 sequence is CSASAGFNEQFF. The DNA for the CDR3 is TGCAGTGCTAGTGCCGGGTTCAATGAGCAGTTCTTC.

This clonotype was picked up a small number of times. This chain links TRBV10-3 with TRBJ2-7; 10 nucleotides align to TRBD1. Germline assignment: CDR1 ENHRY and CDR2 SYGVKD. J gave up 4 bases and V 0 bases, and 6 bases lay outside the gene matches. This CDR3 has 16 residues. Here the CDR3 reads CAISESRGQGIYEQYF. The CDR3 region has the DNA TGTGCCATCAGTGAGTCGAGGGGACAGGGGATTTACGAGCAGTACTTC.

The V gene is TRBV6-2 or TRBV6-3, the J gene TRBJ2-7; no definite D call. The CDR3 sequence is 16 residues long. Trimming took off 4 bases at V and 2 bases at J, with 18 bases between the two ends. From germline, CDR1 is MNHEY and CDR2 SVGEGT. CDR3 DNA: TGTGCCAGCAGTTCCTCTGCCGGCACCCGGACCTACGAGCAGTACGTC. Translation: CASSSSAGTRTYEQYV.

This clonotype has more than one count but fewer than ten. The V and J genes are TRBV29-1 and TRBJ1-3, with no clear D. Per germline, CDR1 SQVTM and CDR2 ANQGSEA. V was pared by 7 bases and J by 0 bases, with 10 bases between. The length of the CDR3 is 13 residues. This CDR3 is CSALWGSGNTIYF. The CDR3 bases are TGCAGCGCCCTTTGGGGCTCTGGAAACACCATATATTTT.